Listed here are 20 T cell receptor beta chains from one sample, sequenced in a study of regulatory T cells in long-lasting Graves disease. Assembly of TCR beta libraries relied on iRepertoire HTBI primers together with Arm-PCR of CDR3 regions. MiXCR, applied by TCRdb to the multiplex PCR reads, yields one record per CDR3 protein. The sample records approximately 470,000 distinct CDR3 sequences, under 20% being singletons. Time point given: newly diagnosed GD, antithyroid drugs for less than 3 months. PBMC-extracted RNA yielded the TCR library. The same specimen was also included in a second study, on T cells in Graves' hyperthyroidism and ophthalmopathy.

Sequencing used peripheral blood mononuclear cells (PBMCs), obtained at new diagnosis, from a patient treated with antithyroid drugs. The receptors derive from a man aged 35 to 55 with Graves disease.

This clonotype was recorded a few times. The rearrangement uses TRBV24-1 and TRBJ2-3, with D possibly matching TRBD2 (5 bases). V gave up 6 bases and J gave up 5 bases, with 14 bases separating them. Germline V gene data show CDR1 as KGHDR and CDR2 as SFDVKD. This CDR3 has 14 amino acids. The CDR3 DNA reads TGTGCCACCAGTTTCGCGGGTGCGGGAGATACGCAGTATTTT. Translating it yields CATSFAGAGDTQYF.

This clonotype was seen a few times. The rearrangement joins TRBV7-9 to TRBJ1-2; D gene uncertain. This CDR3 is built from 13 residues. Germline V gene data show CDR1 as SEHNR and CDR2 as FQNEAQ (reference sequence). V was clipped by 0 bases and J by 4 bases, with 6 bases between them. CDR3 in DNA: TGTGCCAGCAGCTTAGCGATCAGCTATGGCTACACCTTC. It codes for CASSLAISYGYTF.

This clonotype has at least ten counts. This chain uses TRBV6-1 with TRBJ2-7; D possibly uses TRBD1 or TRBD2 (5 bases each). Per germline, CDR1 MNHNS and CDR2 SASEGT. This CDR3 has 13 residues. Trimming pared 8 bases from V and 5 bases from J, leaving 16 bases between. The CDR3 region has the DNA TGTGCCAGCCACCGGACGGTGGGGGACGAGCAGTACTTC. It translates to CASHRTVGDEQYF.

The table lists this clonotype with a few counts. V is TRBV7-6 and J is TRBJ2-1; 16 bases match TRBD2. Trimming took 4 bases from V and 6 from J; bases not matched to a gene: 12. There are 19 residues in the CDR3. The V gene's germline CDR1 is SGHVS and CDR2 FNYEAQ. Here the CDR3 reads CASSSEPGLAGGPPNEQFF. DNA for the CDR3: TGTGCCAGCAGCTCAGAACCGGGACTAGCGGGAGGGCCTCCCAATGAGCAGTTCTTC.

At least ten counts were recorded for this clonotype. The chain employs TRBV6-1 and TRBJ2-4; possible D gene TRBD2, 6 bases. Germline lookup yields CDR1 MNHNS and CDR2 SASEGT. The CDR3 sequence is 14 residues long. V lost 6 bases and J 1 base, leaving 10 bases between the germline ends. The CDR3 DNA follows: TGTGCCAGCAGCACCCGGGGGGCCAAAAACATTCAGTACTTC. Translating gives CASSTRGAKNIQYF.

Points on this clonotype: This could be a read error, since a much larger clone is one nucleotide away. CDR3 coding DNA: TGTGCCAGCAGCCAAGCCTTTTTGGACACAGATACGCAGTATTTT. Amino acids: CASSQAFLDTDTQYF. The chain has TRBV3-1 and TRBJ2-3; D call uncertain. The CDR3 consists of 15 residues. Looked up from germline, CDR1 is LGHDT and CDR2 is YNNKEL (reference sequence). V lost 1 base, J lost 2 bases, and 10 bases lay in between.

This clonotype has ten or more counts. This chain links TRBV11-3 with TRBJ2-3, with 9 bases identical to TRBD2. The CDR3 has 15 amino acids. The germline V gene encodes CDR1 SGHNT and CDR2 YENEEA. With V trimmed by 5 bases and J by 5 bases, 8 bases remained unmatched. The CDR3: CASSPRVAGVDTQYF. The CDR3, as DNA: TGTGCCAGCAGCCCTCGGGTAGCGGGAGTAGATACGCAGTATTTT.

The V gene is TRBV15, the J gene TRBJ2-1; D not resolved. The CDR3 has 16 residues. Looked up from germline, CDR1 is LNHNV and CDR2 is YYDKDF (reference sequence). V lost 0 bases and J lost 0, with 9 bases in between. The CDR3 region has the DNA TGTGCCACCAGCAGAGAAGGATTAACCTCCTACAATGAGCAGTTCTTC. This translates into CATSREGLTSYNEQFF.

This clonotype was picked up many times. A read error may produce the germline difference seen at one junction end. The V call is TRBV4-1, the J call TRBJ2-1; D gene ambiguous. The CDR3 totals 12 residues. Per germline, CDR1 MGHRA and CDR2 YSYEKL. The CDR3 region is CASSQTYNEQFF. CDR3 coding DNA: TGTGCCAGCAGCCAGACCTACAATGAGCAGTTCTTC.

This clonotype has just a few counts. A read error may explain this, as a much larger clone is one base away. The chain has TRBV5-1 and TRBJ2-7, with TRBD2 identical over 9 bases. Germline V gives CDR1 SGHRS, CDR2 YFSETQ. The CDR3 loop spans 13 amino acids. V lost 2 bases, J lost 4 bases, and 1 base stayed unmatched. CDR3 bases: TGCGCCAGCAGCTTTAGCGGGAGATACGAGCAGTACTTC. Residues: CASSFSGRYEQYF.

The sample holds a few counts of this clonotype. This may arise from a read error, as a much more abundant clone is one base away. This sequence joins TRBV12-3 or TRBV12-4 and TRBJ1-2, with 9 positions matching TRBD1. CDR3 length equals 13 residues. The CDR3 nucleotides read TGTGCCAGCAGTCCACAGGGGGCTCTTGGCCACACCTTC. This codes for CASSPQGALGHTF.

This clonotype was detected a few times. In DNA form, the CDR3 reads TGTGCCAGCAGTTACTCGGGACCGCTGGGAAACACCATATATTTT. Its translation: CASSYSGPLGNTIYF. This chain links TRBV6-2 or TRBV6-3 with TRBJ1-3, with D maybe TRBD1 (5 bases). The V and J ends lost 0 bases and 4 bases respectively, with 10 bases between them. Germline V gene sequence: CDR1 MNHEY, CDR2 SVGEGT. The CDR3 spans 15 residues.

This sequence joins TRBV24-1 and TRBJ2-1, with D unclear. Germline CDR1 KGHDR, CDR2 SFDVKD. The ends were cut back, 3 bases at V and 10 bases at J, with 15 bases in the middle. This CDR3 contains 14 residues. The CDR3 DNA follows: TGTGCCACCAGTGATGCCTTTGTCCTGCGGGAGCAGTTCTTC. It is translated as CATSDAFVLREQFF.

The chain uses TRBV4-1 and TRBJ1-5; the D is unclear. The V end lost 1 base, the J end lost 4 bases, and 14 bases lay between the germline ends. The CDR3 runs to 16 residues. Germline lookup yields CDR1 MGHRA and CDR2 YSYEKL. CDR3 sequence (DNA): TGCGCCAGCAGCCAAGTCGCACAGCGATCAAATCAGCCCCAGCATTTT. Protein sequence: CASSQVAQRSNQPQHF.

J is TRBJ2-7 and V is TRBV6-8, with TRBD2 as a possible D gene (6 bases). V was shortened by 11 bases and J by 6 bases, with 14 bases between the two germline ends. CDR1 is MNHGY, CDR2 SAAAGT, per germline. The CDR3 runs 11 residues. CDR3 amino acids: CASHTGVEQYF. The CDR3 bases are TGTGCCTCACATACGGGGGTCGAGCAGTACTTC.

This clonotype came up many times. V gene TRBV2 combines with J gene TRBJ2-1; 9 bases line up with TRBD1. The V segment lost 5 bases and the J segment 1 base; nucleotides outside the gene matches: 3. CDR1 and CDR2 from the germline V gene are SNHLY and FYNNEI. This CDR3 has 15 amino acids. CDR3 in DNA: TGTGCCAGCAGTACCGACAGGGGGTCCTACAATGAGCAGTTCTTC. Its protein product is CASSTDRGSYNEQFF. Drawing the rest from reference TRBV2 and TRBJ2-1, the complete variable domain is EPEVTQTPSHQVTQMGQEVILRCVPISNHLYFYWYRQILGQKVEFLVSFYNNEISEKSEIFDDQFSVERPDGSNFTLKIRSTKLEDSAMYFCASSTDRGSYNEQFFGPGTRLTVL.

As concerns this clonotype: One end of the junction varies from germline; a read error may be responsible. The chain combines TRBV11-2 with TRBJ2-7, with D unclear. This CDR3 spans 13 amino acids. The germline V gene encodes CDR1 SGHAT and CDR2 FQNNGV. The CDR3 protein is CASSQPGLVEQCF. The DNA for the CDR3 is TGTGCCAGCAGTCAACCCGGGCTGGTCGAGCAGTGCTTC.

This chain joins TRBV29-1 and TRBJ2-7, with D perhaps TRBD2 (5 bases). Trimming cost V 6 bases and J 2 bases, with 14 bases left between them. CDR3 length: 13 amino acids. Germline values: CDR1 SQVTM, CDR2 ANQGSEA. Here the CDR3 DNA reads TGCAGCGTCAAATCGGGGAGCGCCTACGAGCAGTACTTC. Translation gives CSVKSGSAYEQYF.

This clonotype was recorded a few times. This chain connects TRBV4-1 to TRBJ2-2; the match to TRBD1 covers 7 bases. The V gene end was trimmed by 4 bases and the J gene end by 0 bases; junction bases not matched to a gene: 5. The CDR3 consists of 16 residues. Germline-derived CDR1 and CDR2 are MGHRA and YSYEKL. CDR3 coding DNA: TGCGCCAGCAGCCCTCCCGACAGGGCGAACACCGGGGAGCTGTTTTTT. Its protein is CASSPPDRANTGELFF.

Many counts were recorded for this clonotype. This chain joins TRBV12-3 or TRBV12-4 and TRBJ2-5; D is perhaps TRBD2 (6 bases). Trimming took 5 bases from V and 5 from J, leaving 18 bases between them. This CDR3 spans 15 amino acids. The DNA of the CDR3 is TGTGCCAGCAGTCCCCTCGGGACTTCGGACGAGACCCAGTACTTC. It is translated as CASSPLGTSDETQYF.